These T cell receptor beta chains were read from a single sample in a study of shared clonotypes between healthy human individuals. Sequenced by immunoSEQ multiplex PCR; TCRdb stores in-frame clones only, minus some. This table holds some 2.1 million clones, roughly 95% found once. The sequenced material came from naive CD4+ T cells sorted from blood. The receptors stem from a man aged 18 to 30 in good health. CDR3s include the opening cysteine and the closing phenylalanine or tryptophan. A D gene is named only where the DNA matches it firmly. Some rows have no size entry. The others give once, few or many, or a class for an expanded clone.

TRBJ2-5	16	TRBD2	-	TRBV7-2	TGTGCCAGCAGCTCCAGACTAGCGGGAGCCTGGGAGACCCAGTACTTC	CASSSRLAGAWETQYF
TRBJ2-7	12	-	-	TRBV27	TGTGCCAGCAGTTTACCGAAGGGGGAGCAGTACTTC	CASSLPKGEQYF
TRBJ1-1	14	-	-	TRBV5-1	TGCGCCAGCAGCTTGAAAGGGTTCGAGACTGAAGCTTTCTTT	CASSLKGFETEAFF
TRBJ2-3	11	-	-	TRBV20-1	TGCAGTGCCCAAGGCACAGATACGCAGTATTTT	CSAQGTDTQYF
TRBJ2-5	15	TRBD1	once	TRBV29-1	TGCAGCGTTGAGATGTGGGGAGACAGGGTGGAGACCCAGTACTTC	CSVEMWGDRVETQYF
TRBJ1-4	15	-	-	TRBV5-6	TGTGCCAGCAGGCGTGCAGGGATAACTAATGAAAAACTGTTTTTT	CASRRAGITNEKLFF
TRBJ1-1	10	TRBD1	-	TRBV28	TGTGCCAGCAGTGGGACAGGCCCATTGTTT	CASSGTGPLF
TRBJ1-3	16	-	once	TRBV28	TGTGCCAGCAGTTTGGGCGGAACCAACTCTGGAAACACCATATATTTT	CASSLGGTNSGNTIYF
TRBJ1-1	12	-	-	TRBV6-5	TGTGCCAGCAGTGACCCCGGGGCTGAAGCTTTCTTT	CASSDPGAEAFF
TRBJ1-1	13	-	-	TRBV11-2	TGTGCCAGCAGTACAGCGCCGAACACTGAAGCTTTCTTT	CASSTAPNTEAFF
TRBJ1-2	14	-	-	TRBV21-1	TGTGCCAGCAGCAAGGGCCAGGGGGCCTATGGCTACACCTTC	CASSKGQGAYGYTF
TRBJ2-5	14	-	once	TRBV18	TGTGCCAGCTCCCTACCGGGACACCAAGAGACCCAGTACTTC	CASSLPGHQETQYF
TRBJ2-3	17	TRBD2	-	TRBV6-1	TGTGCCAGCAGTGAGAGACTAGCGGGGGGGCTTAAAGATACGCAGTATTTT	CASSERLAGGLKDTQYF
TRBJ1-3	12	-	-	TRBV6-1	TGTGCCCACCGGACGGATGGAAACACCATATATTTT	CAHRTDGNTIYF
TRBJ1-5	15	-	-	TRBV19	TGTGCCAGTAGGACCGTCGATATAGCAAATCAGCCCCAGCATTTT	CASRTVDIANQPQHF
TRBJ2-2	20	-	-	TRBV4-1	TGCGCCAGCAGCCCCGTGCCCAGCAGGGGTCGGATCCTCAACACCGGGGAGCTGTTTTTT	CASSPVPSRGRILNTGELFF
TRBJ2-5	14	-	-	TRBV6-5	TGTGCCGGCAGTTACAGCGGAGGCCAAGAGACCCAGTACTTC	CAGSYSGGQETQYF
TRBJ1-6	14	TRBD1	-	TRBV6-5	TGTGCCAGCAGTGCCGGGACAGGATATTCACCCCTCCACTTT	CASSAGTGYSPLHF
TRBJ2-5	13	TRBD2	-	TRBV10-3	TGTGCCATCAGAACTAGCGGGCAAGAGACCCAGTACTTC	CAIRTSGQETQYF
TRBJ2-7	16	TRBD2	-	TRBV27	TGTGCCAGCAGTCCGCATCCGGGACTAGCAAGATACGAGCAGTACTTC	CASSPHPGLARYEQYF